Presented here are 21 T cell receptor beta chains from one specimen sequenced in a study of cytomegalovirus exposure and HLA in healthy donors. PCR was performed using 60 Vbeta and 13 Jbeta primers. Using immunoSEQ multiplex PCR, the repertoire was profiled, and TCRdb retains in-frame clones only, with some absent. Here the sample spans just over 150,000 clones, around 76% being singletons. Sequenced input: PBMCs. These TCRs come from a female donor in good health and CMV-seronegative.

The genes are TRBV11-3 and TRBJ2-5, with 9 bases lining up with TRBD1. The ends lost 1 base at V and 2 bases at J; junction bases unmatched: 11. Per the germline V gene, CDR1 is SGHNT and CDR2 is YENEEA. The CDR3 covers 18 residues. CDR3 DNA: TGTGCCAGCAGCTTAGGGGGACAGGGTAAATCAGGGCAAGAGACCCAGTACTTC. Its translation is CASSLGGQGKSGQETQYF. Complete variable domain (other parts from reference TRBV11-3 and TRBJ2-5): EAGVVQSPRYKIIEKKQPVAFWCNPISGHNTLYWYLQNLGQGPELLIRYENEEAVDDSQLPKDRFSAERLKGVDSTLKIQPAELGDSAVYLCASSLGGQGKSGQETQYFGPGTRLLVL.

The chain carries TRBV5-6 and TRBJ2-7; 9 bases match TRBD1. This CDR3 has 14 amino acids. Trimming removed 4 bases from V and 3 bases from J; junction bases left unmatched: 5. The germline gives CDR1 SGHDT, CDR2 YYEEEE. CDR3 in DNA: TGTGCCAGCAGCCCACCGGGACAGGGCTACGAGCAGTACTTC. Its translation is CASSPPGQGYEQYF.

The chain uses TRBV19 and TRBJ1-6; 9 nucleotides align to TRBD1. Germline-derived CDR1 and CDR2 are LNHDA and SQIVND (reference sequence). V lost 8 bases and J lost 4; bases outside the gene matches: 6. The CDR3 is 15 amino acids. The CDR3 protein is CASRYRGLYNSPLHF. The CDR3 DNA sequence: TGTGCCAGTCGATACAGGGGGCTGTATAATTCACCCCTCCACTTT.

This rearrangement joins TRBV19 to TRBJ1-2, with 7 bases matching TRBD1. Per the germline V gene, CDR1 is LNHDA and CDR2 is SQIVND (reference sequence). This CDR3 contains 11 residues. V gave up 8 bases and J gave up 11 bases; unmatched junction bases: 8. CDR3 protein: CASLGDSRYTF. DNA for the CDR3: TGTGCCAGTTTGGGGGACAGTCGGTACACCTTC.

This clone is a singleton in its sample. The sample contains more than one DNA sequence encoding this CDR3. CDR3 nucleotides: TGTGCCAGCAGCAAAGATCCGGGGGGCAATCAGCCCCAGCATTTT. Protein product: CASSKDPGGNQPQHF. The J gene is TRBJ1-5, the V gene TRBV21-1. TRBV21-1 is recorded as a pseudogene. The CDR3 sequence is 15 residues long.

The chain carries TRBV5-1 and TRBJ2-5; TRBD2 might be the D (6 bases). The CDR3 has 15 residues. V lost 2 bases and J lost 5, with 16 bases in between. In germline, CDR1 is SGHRS, CDR2 YFSETQ. CDR3 DNA: TGCGCCAGCAGCTTACCTGCGGGACCGAGGGAGACCCAGTACTTC. This translates into CASSLPAGPRETQYF.

The chain combines TRBV30 with TRBJ2-7; possibly TRBD1 for D (6 bases). Trimming cost V 1 base and J 4 bases, with 11 bases left between them. This CDR3 region has 13 residues. Per the germline V gene, CDR1 is GTSNPN and CDR2 is SVGIG (reference sequence). The CDR3 protein is CAWSGAGAYEQYF. The CDR3 DNA is TGTGCCTGGAGTGGGGCAGGGGCGTACGAGCAGTACTTC.

The sample holds a few counts of this clone. The chain combines TRBV15 with TRBJ1-3; the D gene is possibly TRBD1 (5 bases). The CDR3 runs 16 residues. CDR1 LNHNV and CDR2 YYDKDF come from the germline V gene (reference sequence). V was pared by 1 base and J by 0 bases, with 10 bases between. The CDR3 protein is CATSRGQINSGNTIYF. The CDR3 DNA reads as TGTGCCACCAGCAGAGGACAGATCAACTCTGGAAACACCATATATTTT.

The chain couples TRBV4-1 to TRBJ2-7; TRBD2 matches 15 bases. With V trimmed by 7 bases and J by 4 bases, 8 bases remained unmatched. From germline, CDR1 is MGHRA and CDR2 YSYEKL. The CDR3 runs 16 residues. The DNA for the CDR3 is TGCGCCAGCACCCATCCCGGACTAGCGGGAGGGTACGAGCAGTACTTC. It is translated as CASTHPGLAGGYEQYF.

The V call is TRBV5-1, the J call TRBJ2-7; 8 bases match TRBD1. Germline CDR1 and CDR2: SGHRS and YFSETQ. The CDR3 totals 14 residues. V was clipped by 0 bases and J by 6 bases; unmatched bases: 5. CDR3 DNA sequence: TGCGCCAGCAGCTTGGCCTGGCAGGGGGCCGAGCAGTACTTC. Encoded protein: CASSLAWQGAEQYF. Full variable domain (missing parts from reference TRBV5-1 and TRBJ2-7): KAGVTQTPRYLIKTRGQQVTLSCSPISGHRSVSWYQQTPGQGLQFLFEYFSETQRNKGNFPGRFSGRQFSNSRSEMNVSTLELGDSALYLCASSLAWQGAEQYFGPGTRLTVT.

The chain is built from TRBV5-4 and TRBJ2-6; 9 bases fit TRBD2. The CDR3 contains 19 residues. The germline V gene has CDR1 SGHNT and CDR2 YYREEE (reference sequence). The V segment lost 3 bases and the J segment 1 base; nucleotides outside the gene matches: 11. The CDR3 bases are TGTGCCAGCAGCTCAGGGAGGCTAGCGGGGCTGTCTGGGGCCAACGTCCTGACTTTC. This gives the protein CASSSGRLAGLSGANVLTF.

This chain joins TRBV5-8 and TRBJ1-2; no clear D. The CDR3 is made up of 14 amino acids. Germline assignment: CDR1 SGHTS and CDR2 YDEGEE. Trimming took off 0 bases at V and 6 bases at J, with 12 bases between the two ends. The CDR3 DNA reads TGTGCCAGCAGCTTGGGTGGAGGGCTGGATGGCTACACCTTC. Amino acid sequence: CASSLGGGLDGYTF.

The genes are TRBV4-1 and TRBJ1-5; the D gene is possibly TRBD1 (5 bases). The CDR3 extends over 16 amino acids. Trimming removed 1 base from V and 6 bases from J, with 16 bases in between. Germline CDR1 is MGHRA and CDR2 is YSYEKL. The CDR3 region is CASSQGIKQGGQPQHF. The CDR3 bases are TGCGCCAGCAGCCAAGGTATTAAGCAGGGCGGTCAGCCCCAGCATTTT.

The rearrangement joins TRBV9 to TRBJ2-7, with D unresolved. V was clipped by 0 bases and J by 0 bases, with 10 bases between them. Germline V gene lookup returns CDR1 SGDLS and CDR2 YYNGEE. The CDR3 extends over 15 amino acids. Here the CDR3 DNA reads TGTGCCAGCAGCGTAGGACTTCCGAGCTCCTACGAGCAGTACTTC. Translation gives CASSVGLPSSYEQYF.

The rearrangement joins TRBV19 to TRBJ1-6, with no clear D. Per the germline V gene, CDR1 is LNHDA and CDR2 is SQIVND (reference sequence). V shed 6 bases and J shed 0 bases, with 6 bases lying between them. The CDR3 sequence is 14 residues long. The CDR3 here is CASRQSSYNSPLHF. The CDR3 DNA reads as TGTGCCAGTAGACAGAGCTCCTATAATTCACCCCTCCACTTT.

The chain recombines TRBV4-1 with TRBJ2-5; TRBD1 is a possible D gene (5 bases). The CDR3 is 16 amino acids. The germline V and J ends were trimmed by 1 base and 3 bases, with 15 bases remaining between them. The germline CDR1 and CDR2 sequences are MGHRA and YSYEKL. The CDR3 loop reads CASSQGSGRVEETQYF. The CDR3 DNA reads as TGCGCCAGCAGCCAAGGGTCGGGCAGGGTGGAAGAGACCCAGTACTTC.

This clone was counted a single time. The chain joins TRBV30 to TRBJ1-2, with 8 bases fitting TRBD1. From germline, CDR1 is GTSNPN and CDR2 SVGIG (reference sequence). This CDR3 region has 15 residues. V shed 0 bases, J shed 3 bases, and the junction held 6 bases outside the gene matches. The CDR3 coding sequence is TGTGCCTGGAGTGTAGCGGGACAGGTTTACTATGGCTACACCTTC. As protein: CAWSVAGQVYYGYTF.

This clone was counted between two and nine times. The chain links TRBV6-1 to TRBJ1-2; 7 nucleotides match TRBD1. The V segment lost 0 bases and the J segment 4 bases; nucleotides outside the gene matches: 5. The V gene's germline CDR1 is MNHNS and CDR2 SASEGT. This CDR3 contains 15 residues. CDR3 region: CASSEARGPIYGYTF. For the CDR3, the DNA is TGTGCCAGCAGTGAAGCGAGGGGGCCGATCTATGGCTACACCTTC.

This chain joins TRBV7-9 and TRBJ2-1; 8 bases fit TRBD2. V shed 2 bases, J shed 5 bases, and the junction held 11 bases outside the gene matches. The CDR3 has 17 residues. Per germline, CDR1 SEHNR and CDR2 FQNEAQ (reference sequence). As DNA, the CDR3 is TGTGCCAGCAGCTTACCCTCACGGGGGGGAGGGGACAATGAGCAGTTCTTC. This encodes CASSLPSRGGGDNEQFF.

This clone was counted once. The chain carries TRBV19 and TRBJ2-3; D call uncertain. V shed 5 bases and J shed 2 bases, with 8 bases lying between them. The CDR3 extends over 13 amino acids. The germline gives CDR1 LNHDA, CDR2 SQIVND (reference sequence). CDR3 amino acids: CASSPQYTDTQYF. The CDR3, as DNA: TGTGCCAGTAGTCCACAATACACAGATACGCAGTATTTT.

The rearrangement joins TRBV7-9 to TRBJ1-1; a possible D gene is TRBD1 (5 bases). The V end was cut by 5 bases, the J end by 6 bases, with 13 bases between. CDR1 and CDR2 from the germline V gene are SEHNR and FQNEAQ (reference sequence). The CDR3 consists of 13 residues. CDR3 residues: CASSPKRGPEAFF. The CDR3 coding sequence is TGTGCCAGCAGCCCCAAAAGGGGCCCTGAAGCTTTCTTT.